This T cell receptor (beta chain) is drawn from a study of blood T cell repertoires in COVID-19. Study-wide background: Spain, Italy and the United States supplied samples that represented acute and convalescent COVID-19.

Trimming removed 6 bases from V and 4 bases from J, with 10 bases in between. The CDR3 consists of 12 residues. Germline CDR1 reads MDHEN; CDR2 reads SYDVKM. Profiling relied on immunoSEQ multiplex PCR, and the TCRdb table lists in-frame clones only, not all of them. The data contain 55,000 to 65,000 clones, around 87% of them singletons. The clonotype comes from a man aged 55 to 70 with active or convalescent COVID-19. The chain links TRBV28 to TRBJ2-7; possibly TRBD2 for D (5 bases). The source material was peripheral blood. CDR3 sequence: CASSTRRYEQYF. In nucleotides, the CDR3 is TGTGCCAGCAGCACCAGGAGGTACGAGCAGTACTTC.